This TCR beta chain is drawn from a study of identical twins. This CDR3 contains 16 residues. Looked up from germline, CDR1 is SGHTA and CDR2 is FQGNSA. The germline V and J ends were trimmed by 4 bases and 1 base, with 15 bases remaining between them. TCRdb re-derived calls from the 5' RACE reads in MiXCR, one entry per CDR3 protein. The sample records 1.5 million to 2 million distinct CDR3 sequences, roughly a third being singletons. Material for sequencing was cord blood. The source is a newborn girl in good health. This sequence joins TRBV7-2 and TRBJ2-3; D possibly corresponds to TRBD2 (6 bases). CDR3 in DNA: TGTGCCAGCAGCTATTCGGGAGACCCGCGCACAGATACGCAGTATTTT. This translates into CASSYSGDPRTDTQYF.